The source of this T cell receptor (beta chain) is a study of post-analysis software for immune sequencing data. Study background: The courses of disease that were included comprised relapsing-remitting, secondary progressive and progressive-relapsing multiple sclerosis. Findings of the study overall: Patients showed TRBV5-6, TRBV5-1 and TRBV20-1 among 4 or 5 TRBV segments more frequent than in controls. Those samples that were prepared in the same batch co-clustered strongly by F measure.

Tagging with unique molecular identifiers was a feature of the TCR beta cDNA libraries. TCRdb reprocessed the PCR reads via MiXCR and lists one record per CDR3 protein. The sample consists of about 820,000 distinct CDR3 sequences, 53% of them appearing once. J gave up 4 bases and V 0 bases, and 3 bases lay outside the gene matches. Per germline, CDR1 LNHNV and CDR2 YYDKDF (reference sequence). The CDR3 extends over 15 amino acids. Comments on this clonotype: Its antigen is not known.

Sequencing input: blood. This rearrangement joins TRBV15 to TRBJ2-7, with 10 bases matching TRBD1. This clonotype was sampled from a girl between 5 and 17 years old with multiple sclerosis. In DNA form, the CDR3 reads TGTGCCACCAGCAGAGAGACAGGGGGCATTTACGAGCAGTACTTC. Its protein is CATSRETGGIYEQYF.